One sample yielded the 28 T cell receptor beta chains listed below, sequenced in a study of cytomegalovirus exposure and HLA in healthy donors. With 60 Vbeta and 13 Jbeta primers, the PCR was carried out. The table came from immunoSEQ multiplex PCR; TCRdb's copy has only in-frame clones and leaves some out. This sample has some 150,000 clones; about three quarters occur once, and the top ten carry 4%. The sample comprised PBMCs. The receptors shown here come from a woman between 40 and 50 years old in good health and CMV-seronegative.

This clone came up a few times. The chain couples TRBV19 to TRBJ2-1; D is perhaps TRBD2 (6 bases). The CDR3 has 14 residues. The germline V gene encodes CDR1 LNHDA and CDR2 SQIVND (reference sequence). The germline V and J ends were trimmed by 3 bases and 7 bases, with 13 bases remaining between them. For the CDR3, the DNA is TGTGCCAGTAGTATGGCGACTAGGAGGAATGAGCAGTTCTTC. Translating it yields CASSMATRRNEQFF.

This clone was counted a few times. The chain combines TRBV6-6 with TRBJ2-5; maybe TRBD1 (6 bases). The CDR3 runs 16 residues. Between the trimmed V and J ends, which lost 2 bases and 1 base, there was a span of 14 bases. Per the germline V gene, CDR1 is MNHNY and CDR2 is SVGAGI (reference sequence). DNA of the CDR3: TGTGCCAGCAGTTACGTTTCAGGGGCGATCCAAGAGACCCAGTACTTC. Translating it yields CASSYVSGAIQETQYF.

This clone occurred a few times. The V and J genes are TRBV5-6 and TRBJ1-2; a possible D gene is TRBD1 (6 bases). Per germline, CDR1 SGHDT and CDR2 YYEEEE. Deletions cut 6 bases from V and 6 bases from J, with 30 bases between. CDR3 size: 18 residues. CDR3: CASIPYIMAGQISDGYTF. CDR3 nucleotides: TGTGCCAGCATCCCCTACATAATGGCCGGACAGATTTCGGATGGCTACACCTTC.

The chain links TRBV28 to TRBJ1-3; 7 bases map to TRBD1. This CDR3 has 14 residues. Germline trimming cut 5 bases from V and 4 bases from J; bases unmatched to any gene: 5. Germline-derived CDR1 and CDR2 are MDHEN and SYDVKM. The CDR3 region is CASSLDRVGNTIYF. CDR3 in DNA: TGTGCCAGCAGTCTTGACAGGGTCGGAAACACCATATATTTT.

This chain links TRBV28 with TRBJ1-2; TRBD1 agrees at 8 bases. The CDR3 is 13 amino acids. V shed 7 bases, J shed 4 bases, and the junction held 5 bases outside the gene matches. Looked up from germline, CDR1 is MDHEN and CDR2 is SYDVKM. The CDR3 spells CASTGGQGYGYTF. CDR3 DNA: TGTGCCAGCACCGGAGGACAGGGCTATGGCTACACCTTC.

The J gene is TRBJ1-2, the V gene TRBV5-1; 7 bases align to TRBD1. Trimming removed 2 bases from V and 3 bases from J; junction bases left unmatched: 7. The CDR3 has 15 amino acids. Germline lookup yields CDR1 SGHRS and CDR2 YFSETQ. CDR3 in amino acids: CASSFSTGRDYGYTF. In DNA, the CDR3 is TGCGCCAGCAGCTTTTCGACAGGGAGAGACTATGGCTACACCTTC.

The J gene is TRBJ2-6, the V gene TRBV19, with a weak D call TRBD2 (6 bases). Trimming cost V 8 bases and J 0 bases, with 14 bases left between them. CDR3 length: 16 residues. Germline CDR1 and CDR2: LNHDA and SQIVND (reference sequence). The CDR3: CASAHGGVSGANVLTF. DNA of the CDR3: TGTGCCAGTGCCCATGGAGGGGTCTCTGGGGCCAACGTCCTGACTTTC.

The rearrangement links TRBV10-3 to TRBJ2-2, with D possibly TRBD1 on 5 matching bases. The CDR3 spans 13 residues. Germline V gives CDR1 ENHRY, CDR2 SYGVKD. The V end was cut by 9 bases, the J end by 1 base, with 9 bases between. CDR3: CAITGQNTGELFF. Here the CDR3 DNA reads TGTGCCATTACAGGACAGAACACCGGGGAGCTGTTTTTT.

This chain joins TRBV27 and TRBJ1-1; 8 nucleotides align to TRBD1. Germline lookup yields CDR1 MNHEY and CDR2 SMNVEV (reference sequence). This CDR3 contains 17 residues. The V and J ends lost 1 base and 0 bases, in that order; junction bases with no gene match: 7. CDR3 loop: CASSLWGGQGLNTEAFF. CDR3 DNA sequence: TGTGCCAGCAGTTTATGGGGTGGACAGGGCCTGAACACTGAAGCTTTCTTT.

The V gene is TRBV11-2, the J gene TRBJ1-5; TRBD1 aligns across 8 bases. The CDR3 consists of 15 residues. Unmatched junction bases numbered 1, after V lost 0 bases and J lost 3 bases. Germline lookup yields CDR1 SGHAT and CDR2 FQNNGV. CDR3 nucleotides: TGTGCCAGCAGCTTAGAGGGACAGGACAATCAGCCCCAGCATTTT. Protein: CASSLEGQDNQPQHF.

In this sample, this clone turned up many times. J is TRBJ2-1 and V is TRBV6-1; D not resolved. The CDR3 has 13 residues. V was pared by 4 bases and J by 6 bases, with 10 bases between. The germline V gene has CDR1 MNHNS and CDR2 SASEGT. The CDR3 DNA reads TGTGCCAGCAGTGTATCGGAGTTCAATGAGCAGTTCTTC. Amino acids: CASSVSEFNEQFF.

The chain couples TRBV29-1 to TRBJ2-1, with 7 bases fitting TRBD2. The CDR3 runs 14 residues. Germline V gives CDR1 SQVTM, CDR2 ANQGSEA. Trimming cost V 5 bases and J 2 bases; bases outside gene matches: 6. CDR3 nucleotide sequence: TGCAGCGTTATAGGCGGGGGAGCCTACAATGAGCAGTTCTTC. It codes for CSVIGGGAYNEQFF.

Concerning this clone itself: Other DNA sequences of this sample code for an identical CDR3. The J gene is TRBJ2-1, the V gene TRBV7-2; TRBD2 agrees at 8 bases. The germline V gene encodes CDR1 SGHTA and CDR2 FQGNSA. The CDR3 has 15 residues. The V gene end was trimmed by 5 bases and the J gene end by 4 bases; junction bases not matched to a gene: 7. CDR3 region: CASSVSGSSYNEQFF. DNA of the CDR3: TGTGCCAGCAGCGTGAGCGGGAGCTCTTACAATGAGCAGTTCTTC. The full variable domain, rest sourced from reference TRBV7-2 and TRBJ2-1, is GAGVSQSPSNKVTEKGKDVELRCDPISGHTALYWYRQSLGQGLEFLIYFQGNSAPDKSGLPSDRFSAERTGGSVSTLTIQRTQQEDSAVYLCASSVSGSSYNEQFFGPGTRLTVL.

The CDR3 here is CASSPRTEVNTEAFF. CDR3 nucleotides: TGTGCCAGCAGCCCCCGGACGGAGGTGAACACTGAAGCTTTCTTT. This chain uses TRBV7-2 with TRBJ1-1; D remains unclear. Germline CDR1 is SGHTA and CDR2 is FQGNSA. CDR3 length: 15 residues. V was trimmed by 5 bases and J by 0 bases, leaving 13 bases between them.

A single count supports this clone. The V and J genes are TRBV7-6 and TRBJ2-7; D is undetermined. This CDR3 has 14 residues. V was cut by 1 base and J by 2 bases, with 9 bases left in between. Germline CDR1 SGHVS, CDR2 FNYEAQ. The CDR3 spells CASSLVGQTYEQYF. DNA of the CDR3: TGTGCCAGCAGCTTAGTGGGCCAGACCTACGAGCAGTACTTC.

With respect to this clone: Sequence at one end of the junction differs from germline and may be a read error. V and J are TRBV7-7 and TRBJ2-5; D perhaps matches TRBD1 (6 bases). The V gene's germline CDR1 is SSHAT and CDR2 FNYEAQ (reference sequence). The CDR3 totals 11 residues. The CDR3 loop reads CASSQGETQYF. The DNA of the CDR3 is TGTGCTAGCAGCCAGGGGGAGACCCAGTACTTC.

V is TRBV7-9 and J is TRBJ2-1, with D perhaps matching TRBD1 (6 bases). The CDR3 totals 17 residues. CDR1 and CDR2 (germline): SEHNR, FQNEAQ (reference sequence). Deletions cut 6 bases from V and 4 bases from J, with 22 bases between. CDR3: CASRGVARDTEYNEQFF. The CDR3 region has the DNA TGTGCCAGCAGGGGCGTCGCCCGGGACACAGAATACAATGAGCAGTTCTTC.

The chain joins TRBV5-1 to TRBJ1-1; perhaps TRBD1 as D (6 bases). Germline CDR1 reads SGHRS; CDR2 reads YFSETQ. This CDR3 comprises 17 residues. Trimming took 0 bases from V and 1 from J, leaving 16 bases between them. The CDR3: CASSLVQGTTGNTEAFF. The CDR3 DNA reads TGCGCCAGCAGCTTGGTTCAGGGGACCACCGGGAACACTGAAGCTTTCTTT.

CDR3 sequence (DNA): TGTGCCAGCAGCCCTAGGGAGGTCTCTAATGAAAAACTGTTTTTT. Translated, it gives CASSPREVSNEKLFF. This sequence joins TRBV7-9 and TRBJ1-4; no reliable D call. Germline V gene lookup returns CDR1 SEHNR and CDR2 FQNEAQ (reference sequence). The CDR3 contains 15 residues. V lost 5 bases to trimming and J lost 3 bases, with 13 bases between them.

The chain joins TRBV6-1 to TRBJ2-1; 10 bases fit TRBD2. Per the germline V gene, CDR1 is MNHNS and CDR2 is SASEGT. V lost 6 bases and J lost 5; bases outside the gene matches: 7. The length of the CDR3 is 15 residues. The CDR3 nucleotides read TGTGCCAGCAGAGCACCTAGCGGGGGACACAATGAGCAGTTCTTC. Amino acid sequence: CASRAPSGGHNEQFF.

The gene calls are TRBV11-2 and TRBJ2-7; 10 bases fit TRBD2. With 1 base clipped from V and 1 base from J, the junction kept 10 bases outside the gene matches. Germline V gene sequence: CDR1 SGHAT, CDR2 FQNNGV. The CDR3 is 18 amino acids. The CDR3 nucleotides are TGTGCCAGCAGCTTAGGCCGGCTTCTAGCGGGAGTTTCCTACGAGCAGTACTTC. Its translation is CASSLGRLLAGVSYEQYF.

The chain employs TRBV4-2 and TRBJ1-2, with D hard to call. The CDR3 contains 14 residues. Germline V gene lookup returns CDR1 LGHNA and CDR2 YNFKEQ. Between the trimmed V and J ends, which lost 4 bases and 13 bases, there was a span of 22 bases. The CDR3 sequence: CASSPLARNGGLTF. The DNA of the CDR3 is TGTGCCAGCAGCCCTCTCGCACGGAACGGCGGTCTCACCTTC.

V usage is TRBV5-1 and J usage is TRBJ2-2; possibly TRBD2 for D (5 bases). Trimming took 0 bases from V and 6 from J, leaving 9 bases between them. The V gene's germline CDR1 is SGHRS and CDR2 YFSETQ. CDR3 length: 14 residues. The CDR3 nucleotides read TGCGCCAGCAGCTTGGTCGAGGGTCCCGGGGAGCTGTTTTTT. Amino acids: CASSLVEGPGELFF.

The chain employs TRBV28 and TRBJ1-1, with D hard to call. The CDR3 spans 15 residues. Trimming removed 4 bases at V and 0 bases at J, with 12 bases between. CDR1 is MDHEN, CDR2 SYDVKM, per germline. The CDR3 DNA sequence: TGTGCCAGCAGTTCACGAACGGGAGTGAACACTGAAGCTTTCTTT. Protein product: CASSSRTGVNTEAFF.

The gene calls are TRBV19 and TRBJ1-1; D is perhaps TRBD1 (5 bases). The germline V and J ends were trimmed by 5 bases and 1 base, with 8 bases remaining between them. The CDR3 is 13 residues long. Germline V lookup: CDR1 LNHDA, CDR2 SQIVND (reference sequence). Here the CDR3 reads CASSETGNTEAFF. The CDR3 DNA reads TGTGCCAGTAGTGAAACAGGGAACACTGAAGCTTTCTTT.

This sequence joins TRBV28 and TRBJ1-2; no firm D call. Per the germline V gene, CDR1 is MDHEN and CDR2 is SYDVKM. The CDR3 sequence is 13 residues long. The ends were cut back, 2 bases at V and 8 bases at J, with 12 bases in the middle. The CDR3 region has the DNA TGTGCCAGCAGTTTAGGGAGGGTGGGCGGCTACACCTTC. Protein sequence: CASSLGRVGGYTF.

This clone has only a few counts. This rearrangement joins TRBV6-5 to TRBJ1-1; 10 nucleotides line up with TRBD1. Germline CDR1 is MNHEY and CDR2 is SVGAGI. Trimming at V came to 5 bases and at J to 3 bases, leaving 3 bases not matched to a gene. This CDR3 contains 14 residues. The CDR3 sequence is CASSTGTGDTEAFF. CDR3 coding DNA: TGTGCCAGCAGTACCGGGACAGGGGACACTGAAGCTTTCTTT.

The chain combines TRBV2 with TRBJ2-3; a weak D match, TRBD1 (6 bases). V was clipped by 5 bases and J by 2 bases, with 11 bases between them. This CDR3 contains 14 residues. Germline V gene sequence: CDR1 SNHLY, CDR2 FYNNEI. DNA for the CDR3: TGTGCCAGCAGTAGGGACATGGTCACAGATACGCAGTATTTT. Protein sequence: CASSRDMVTDTQYF. The full variable domain, with the rest looked up from reference TRBV2 and TRBJ2-3, is EPEVTQTPSHQVTQMGQEVILRCVPISNHLYFYWYRQILGQKVEFLVSFYNNEISEKSEIFDDQFSVERPDGSNFTLKIRSTKLEDSAMYFCASSRDMVTDTQYFGPGTRLTVL.